The next 5 T cell receptor beta chains were all read from a single sample in a study of blood T cell repertoires in COVID-19. The table came from immunoSEQ multiplex PCR; TCRdb's copy has only in-frame clones and leaves some out. The table includes around 250,000 clones, 80% to 90% detected once. The sequenced sample was PBMCs or T cells enriched from blood (not recorded which). These receptors came from a woman in her 50s who had recovered from COVID-19.

The chain is built from TRBV7-8 and TRBJ1-4; TRBD1 matches 8 bases. Per the germline V gene, CDR1 is SGHVS and CDR2 is FQNEAQ. Trimming at V came to 4 bases and at J to 4 bases, leaving 5 bases not matched to a gene. This CDR3 spans 15 amino acids. The CDR3 DNA reads TGTGCCAGCAGCTCCGGACAGGGAAGTAATGAAAAACTGTTTTTT. Protein product: CASSSGQGSNEKLFF.

The chain recombines TRBV9 with TRBJ1-5; possible D gene TRBD1, 6 bases. V was shortened by 1 base and J by 0 bases, with 8 bases between the two germline ends. Germline loops: CDR1 SGDLS, CDR2 YYNGEE. The CDR3 totals 15 residues. The CDR3 loop is CASSVTGHSNQPQHF. The CDR3 nucleotides are TGTGCCAGCAGCGTAACAGGGCATAGCAATCAGCCCCAGCATTTT.

The chain carries TRBV10-2 and TRBJ1-4; D call uncertain. The germline gives CDR1 WSHSY, CDR2 SAAADI. With 10 bases removed from V and 1 base from J, the gap between germline ends came to 13 bases. The CDR3 spans 14 residues. For the CDR3, the DNA is TGCGCCACCGGCTGGCCGGGAACTAATGAAAAACTGTTTTTT. It yields the protein CATGWPGTNEKLFF.

J is TRBJ1-3 and V is TRBV19, with no clear D. The V end was cut by 5 bases, the J end by 2 bases, with 10 bases between. This CDR3 comprises 14 residues. The V gene's germline CDR1 is LNHDA and CDR2 SQIVND (reference sequence). The CDR3 bases are TGTGCCAGTAGTCCCGGAGCAGCTGGAAACACCATATATTTT. It encodes CASSPGAAGNTIYF.

V usage is TRBV7-9 and J usage is TRBJ2-5; D not certain. Germline V gene lookup returns CDR1 SEHNR and CDR2 FQNEAQ (reference sequence). This CDR3 contains 12 residues. Deletions cut 6 bases from V and 5 bases from J, with 10 bases between. CDR3 protein: CASSPDWETQYF. The CDR3 nucleotides read TGTGCCAGCAGTCCAGATTGGGAGACCCAGTACTTC.